The 5 T cell receptor beta chains given below trace back to one sample, sequenced in a study of blood T cell repertoires in COVID-19. Produced via immunoSEQ multiplex PCR; TCRdb's table is partial and in-frame only. Of about 300,000 clones listed, about 90% are singletons. The specimen sequenced was peripheral blood. These receptors all stem from a young woman with COVID-19, enrolled during active disease.

CDR3 region: CASRIIQGSEAFF. DNA for the CDR3: TGTGCCAGTAGGATAATCCAGGGGAGTGAAGCTTTCTTT. The V gene is TRBV19, the J gene TRBJ1-1; perhaps TRBD1 as D (6 bases). This CDR3 has 13 amino acids. Germline lookup yields CDR1 LNHDA and CDR2 SQIVND (reference sequence). Trimming took off 6 bases at V and 7 bases at J, with 15 bases between the two ends.

The J gene is TRBJ1-1, the V gene TRBV28, with 7 positions matching TRBD1. The germline CDR1 and CDR2 sequences are MDHEN and SYDVKM. The CDR3 runs 14 residues. V lost 3 bases, J lost 3 bases, and 4 bases stayed unmatched. In DNA form, the CDR3 reads TGTGCCAGCAGTTTTCGAGGGGGCTACACTGAAGCTTTCTTT. Protein sequence: CASSFRGGYTEAFF.

This clone was picked up one time. The chain couples TRBV19 to TRBJ2-3, with D perhaps matching TRBD2 (6 bases). Germline V gene sequence: CDR1 LNHDA, CDR2 SQIVND (reference sequence). Trimming removed 4 bases from V and 1 base from J, with 12 bases in between. CDR3 length equals 15 residues. The DNA of the CDR3 is TGTGCCAGTAGTAAATCGCGGGGAGGCACAGATACGCAGTATTTT. This translates into CASSKSRGGTDTQYF.

The V call is TRBV19, the J call TRBJ1-2; 9 bases align to TRBD1. With V trimmed by 7 bases and J by 8 bases, 8 bases remained unmatched. CDR3 length equals 13 residues. The germline CDR1 and CDR2 sequences are LNHDA and SQIVND (reference sequence). CDR3 nucleotides: TGTGCCAGTACCGTGGACAGGGGACGAGGCTACACCTTC. As protein: CASTVDRGRGYTF.

The chain employs TRBV18 and TRBJ1-1; 7 bases are shared with TRBD1. The V segment lost 3 bases and the J segment 0 bases; nucleotides outside the gene matches: 7. Germline V gives CDR1 KGHSH, CDR2 LQKENI. This CDR3 has 16 residues. CDR3 residues: CASSPRGGSVNTEAFF. In DNA, the CDR3 is TGTGCCAGCTCACCTCGAGGGGGCTCGGTGAACACTGAAGCTTTCTTT.